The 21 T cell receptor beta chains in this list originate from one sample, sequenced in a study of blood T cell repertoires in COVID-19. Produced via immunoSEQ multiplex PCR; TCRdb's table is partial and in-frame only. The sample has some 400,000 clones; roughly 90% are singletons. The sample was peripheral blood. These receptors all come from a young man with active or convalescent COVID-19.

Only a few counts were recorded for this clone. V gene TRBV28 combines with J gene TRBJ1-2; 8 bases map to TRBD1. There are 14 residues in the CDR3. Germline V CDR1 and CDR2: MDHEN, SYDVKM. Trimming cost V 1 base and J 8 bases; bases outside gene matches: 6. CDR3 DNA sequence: TGTGCCAGCAGTTTATTACCAGGGGGCGAGGGCTACACCTTC. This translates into CASSLLPGGEGYTF.

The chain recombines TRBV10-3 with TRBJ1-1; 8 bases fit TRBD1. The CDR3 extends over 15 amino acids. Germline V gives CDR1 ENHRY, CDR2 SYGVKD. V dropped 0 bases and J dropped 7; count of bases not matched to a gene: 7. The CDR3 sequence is CAISESGQGADEAFF. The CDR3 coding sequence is TGTGCCATCAGTGAGTCAGGGCAGGGGGCGGATGAAGCTTTCTTT.

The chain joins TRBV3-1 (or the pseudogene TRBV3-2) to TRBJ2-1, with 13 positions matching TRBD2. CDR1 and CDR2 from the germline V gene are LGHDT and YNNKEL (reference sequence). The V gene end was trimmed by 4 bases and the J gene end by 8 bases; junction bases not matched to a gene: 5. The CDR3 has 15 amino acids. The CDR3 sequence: CASSLRTSGSHEQFF. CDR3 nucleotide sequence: TGTGCCAGCAGCCTGAGGACTAGCGGGAGCCATGAGCAGTTCTTC.

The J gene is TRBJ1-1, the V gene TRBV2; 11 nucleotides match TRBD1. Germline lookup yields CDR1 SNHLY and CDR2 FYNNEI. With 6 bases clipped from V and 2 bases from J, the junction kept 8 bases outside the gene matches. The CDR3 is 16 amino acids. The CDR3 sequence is CASRVPGQGGNTEAFF. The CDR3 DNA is TGTGCCAGCAGAGTGCCGGGACAGGGGGGAAACACTGAAGCTTTCTTT.

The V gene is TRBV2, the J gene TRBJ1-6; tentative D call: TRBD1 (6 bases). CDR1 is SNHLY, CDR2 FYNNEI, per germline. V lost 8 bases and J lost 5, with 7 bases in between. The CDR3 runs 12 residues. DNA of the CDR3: TGTGCCAGCTACAGGGATAATTCACCCCTCCACTTT. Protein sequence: CASYRDNSPLHF.

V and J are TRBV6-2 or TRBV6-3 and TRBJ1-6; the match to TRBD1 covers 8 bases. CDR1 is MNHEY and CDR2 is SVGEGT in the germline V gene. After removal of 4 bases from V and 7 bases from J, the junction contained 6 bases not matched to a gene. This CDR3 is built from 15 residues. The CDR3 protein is CASSSRGPLNSPLHF. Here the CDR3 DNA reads TGTGCCAGCAGTTCCAGGGGGCCGCTGAATTCACCCCTCCACTTT.

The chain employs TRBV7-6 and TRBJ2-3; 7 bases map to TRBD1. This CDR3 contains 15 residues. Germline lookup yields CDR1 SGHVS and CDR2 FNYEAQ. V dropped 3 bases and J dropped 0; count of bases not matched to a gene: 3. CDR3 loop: CASSFTGVSTDTQYF. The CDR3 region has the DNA TGTGCCAGCAGCTTCACAGGGGTTAGCACAGATACGCAGTATTTT.

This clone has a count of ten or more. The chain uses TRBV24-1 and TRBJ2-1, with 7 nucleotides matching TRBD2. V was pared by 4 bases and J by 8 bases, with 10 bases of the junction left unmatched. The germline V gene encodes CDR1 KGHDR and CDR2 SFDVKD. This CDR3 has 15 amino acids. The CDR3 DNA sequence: TGTGCCACCAGTGACCCGGGACTATTGGGGGATGAGCAGTTCTTC. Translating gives CATSDPGLLGDEQFF.

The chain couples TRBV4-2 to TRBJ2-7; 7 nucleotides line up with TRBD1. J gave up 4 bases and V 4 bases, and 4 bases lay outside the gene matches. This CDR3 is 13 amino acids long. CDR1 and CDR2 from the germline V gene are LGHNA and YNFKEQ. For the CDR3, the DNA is TGTGCCAGCAGCCCGCGGACAGGTTACGAGCAGTACTTC. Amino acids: CASSPRTGYEQYF.

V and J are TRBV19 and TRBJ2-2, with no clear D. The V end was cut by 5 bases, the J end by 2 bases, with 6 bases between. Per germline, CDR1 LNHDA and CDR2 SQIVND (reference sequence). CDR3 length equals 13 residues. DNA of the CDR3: TGTGCCAGTAGTCCGTCTAACACCGGGGAGCTGTTTTTT. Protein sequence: CASSPSNTGELFF. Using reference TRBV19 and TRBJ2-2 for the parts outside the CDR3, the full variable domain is DGGITQSPKYLFRKEGQNVTLSCEQNLNHDAMYWYRQDPGQGLRLIYYSQIVNDFQKGDIAEGYSVSREKKESFPLTVTSAQKNPTAFYLCASSPSNTGELFFGEGSRLTVL.

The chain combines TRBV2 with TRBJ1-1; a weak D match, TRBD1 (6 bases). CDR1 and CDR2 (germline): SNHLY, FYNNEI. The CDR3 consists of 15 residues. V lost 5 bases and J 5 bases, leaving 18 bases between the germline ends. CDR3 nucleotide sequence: TGTGCCAGCAGTAAGAAAGGGGGGGGCGTAACTGAAGCTTTCTTT. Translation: CASSKKGGGVTEAFF.

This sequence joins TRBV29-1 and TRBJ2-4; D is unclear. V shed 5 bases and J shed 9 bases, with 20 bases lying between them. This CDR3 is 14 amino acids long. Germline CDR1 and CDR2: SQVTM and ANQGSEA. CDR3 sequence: CSVPELLGDCIQYF. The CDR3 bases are TGCAGCGTTCCAGAACTGCTAGGAGATTGCATTCAGTACTTC.

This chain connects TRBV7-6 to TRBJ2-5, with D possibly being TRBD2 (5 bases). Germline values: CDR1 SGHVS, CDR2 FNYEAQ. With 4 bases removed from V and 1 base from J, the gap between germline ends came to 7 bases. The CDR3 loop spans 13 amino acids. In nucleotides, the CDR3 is TGTGCCAGCAGCTCCCGGGGCCAAGAGACCCAGTACTTC. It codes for CASSSRGQETQYF. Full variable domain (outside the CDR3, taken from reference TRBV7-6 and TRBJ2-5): GAGVSQSPRYKVTKRGQDVALRCDPISGHVSLYWYRQALGQGPEFLTYFNYEAQQDKSGLPNDRFSAERPEGSISTLTIQRTEQRDSAMYRCASSSRGQETQYFGPGTRLLVL.

CDR3 in DNA: TGTGCCACCAATCAGGGCCCAGAAAACACCATATATTTT. As protein: CATNQGPENTIYF. This chain connects TRBV15 to TRBJ1-3, with D possibly being TRBD1 (5 bases). CDR3 size: 13 residues. Germline V lookup: CDR1 LNHNV, CDR2 YYDKDF (reference sequence). The germline V and J ends were trimmed by 7 bases and 6 bases, with 13 bases remaining between them. Full variable domain (rest looked up from reference TRBV15 and TRBJ1-3): DAMVIQNPRYQVTQFGKPVTLSCSQTLNHNVMYWYQQKSSQAPKLLFHYYDKDFNNEADTPDNFQSRRPNTSFCFLDIRSPGLGDTAMYLCATNQGPENTIYFGEGSWLTVV.

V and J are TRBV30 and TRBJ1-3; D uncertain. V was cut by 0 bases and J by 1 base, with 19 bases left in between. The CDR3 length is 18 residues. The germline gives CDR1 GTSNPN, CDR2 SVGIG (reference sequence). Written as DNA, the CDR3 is TGTGCCTGGAGTGTAACGAGGCAGTTTCCCCCTTCTGGAAACACCATATATTTT. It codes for CAWSVTRQFPPSGNTIYF.

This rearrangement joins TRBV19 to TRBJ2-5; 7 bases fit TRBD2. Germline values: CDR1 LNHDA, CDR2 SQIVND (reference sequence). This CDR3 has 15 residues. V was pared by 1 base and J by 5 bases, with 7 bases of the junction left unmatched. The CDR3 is CASSIGGGSSETQYF. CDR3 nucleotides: TGTGCCAGTAGTATAGGAGGCGGGAGCTCTGAGACCCAGTACTTC.

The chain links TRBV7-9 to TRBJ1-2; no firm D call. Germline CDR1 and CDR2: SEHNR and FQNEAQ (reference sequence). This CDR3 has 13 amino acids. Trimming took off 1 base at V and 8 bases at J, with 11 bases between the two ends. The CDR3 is CASSLDRGNGYTF. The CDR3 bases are TGTGCCAGCAGCTTAGATAGAGGGAACGGCTACACCTTC.

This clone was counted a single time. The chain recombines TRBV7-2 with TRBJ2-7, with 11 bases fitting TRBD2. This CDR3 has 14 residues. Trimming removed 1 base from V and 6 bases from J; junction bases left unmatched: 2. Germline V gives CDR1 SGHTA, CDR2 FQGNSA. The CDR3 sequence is CASSLGLAGGEQYF. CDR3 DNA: TGTGCCAGCAGCTTAGGGCTAGCGGGAGGCGAGCAGTACTTC.

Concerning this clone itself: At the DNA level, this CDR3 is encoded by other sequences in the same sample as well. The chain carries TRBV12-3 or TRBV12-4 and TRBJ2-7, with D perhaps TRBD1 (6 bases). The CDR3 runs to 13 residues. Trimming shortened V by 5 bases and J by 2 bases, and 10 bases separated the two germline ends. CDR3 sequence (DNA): TGTGCCAGCAGTCTAGGACAGACCTACGAGCAGTACTTC. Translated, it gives CASSLGQTYEQYF.

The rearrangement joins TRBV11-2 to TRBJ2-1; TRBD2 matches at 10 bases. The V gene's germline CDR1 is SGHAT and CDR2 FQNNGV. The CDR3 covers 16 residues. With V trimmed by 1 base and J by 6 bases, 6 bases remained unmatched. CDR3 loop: CASSLAWERGGNEQFF. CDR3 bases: TGTGCCAGCAGCTTAGCTTGGGAGCGGGGGGGCAATGAGCAGTTCTTC. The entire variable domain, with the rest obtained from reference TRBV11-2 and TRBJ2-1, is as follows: EAGVAQSPRYKIIEKRQSVAFWCNPISGHATLYWYQQILGQGPKLLIQFQNNGVVDDSQLPKDRFSAERLKGVDSTLKIQPAKLEDSAVYLCASSLAWERGGNEQFFGPGTRLTVL.

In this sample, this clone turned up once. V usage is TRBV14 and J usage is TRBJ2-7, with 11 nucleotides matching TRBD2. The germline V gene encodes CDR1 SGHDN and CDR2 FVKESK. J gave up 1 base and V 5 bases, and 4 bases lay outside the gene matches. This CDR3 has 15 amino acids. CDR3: CASSKGLAASYEQYF. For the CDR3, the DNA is TGTGCCAGCAGCAAGGGACTAGCGGCTTCCTACGAGCAGTACTTC.